These 21 T cell receptor beta chains originate from one sample sequenced in a study of radiotherapy plus CTLA-4 blockade in lung cancer. Generated by immunoSEQ multiplex PCR, the TCRdb table keeps only in-frame clones and is missing some. Of about 49,000 clones listed, approximately 91% are singletons. This sample comprised peripheral blood, obtained from a patient treated with radiotherapy plus ipilimumab. These TCRs come from a human donor with non-small cell lung cancer whose response to radiotherapy plus ipilimumab could not be evaluated.

This chain connects TRBV7-2 to TRBJ1-1, with 9 bases fitting TRBD1. Germline V gene data show CDR1 as SGHTA and CDR2 as FQGNSA. The CDR3 extends over 14 amino acids. With V trimmed by 0 bases and J by 7 bases, 3 bases remained unmatched. The CDR3 bases are TGTGCCAGCAGCTTAGCCATGGACAGGGGTGAAGCTTTCTTT. Translated: CASSLAMDRGEAFF.

The chain links TRBV5-4 to TRBJ2-7, with D perhaps matching TRBD1 (5 bases). The length of the CDR3 is 17 residues. Looked up from germline, CDR1 is SGHNT and CDR2 is YYREEE (reference sequence). The V gene lost 4 bases and the J gene lost 5 bases, with 25 bases spanning the gap. The CDR3: CASSPLLRSGLGNEQYF. CDR3 nucleotide sequence: TGTGCCAGCAGCCCCCTCCTAAGGTCAGGGCTCGGCAACGAGCAGTACTTC.

The chain carries TRBV28 and TRBJ2-7, with 11 bases fitting TRBD2. V was pared by 0 bases and J by 0 bases, with 7 bases of the junction left unmatched. Germline V gene sequence: CDR1 MDHEN, CDR2 SYDVKM. The CDR3 runs 18 residues. Here the CDR3 reads CASSLWGASGRSSYEQYF. The CDR3 region has the DNA TGTGCCAGCAGTTTATGGGGGGCTAGCGGGAGGAGCTCCTACGAGCAGTACTTC.

The V gene is TRBV6-5, the J gene TRBJ1-1; unclear D gene. The V end was cut by 0 bases, the J end by 4 bases, with 12 bases between. The CDR3 is 15 residues long. The germline V gene encodes CDR1 MNHEY and CDR2 SVGAGI. CDR3 sequence reads: CASSYSMAVSTEAFF. The CDR3 nucleotides read TGTGCCAGCAGTTACTCGATGGCAGTAAGCACTGAAGCTTTCTTT.

The chain links TRBV5-8 to TRBJ1-2, with D tentatively TRBD1 (5 bases). This CDR3 spans 14 amino acids. Per the germline V gene, CDR1 is SGHTS and CDR2 is YDEGEE. Between the trimmed V and J ends, which lost 1 base and 8 bases, there was a span of 15 bases. The DNA of the CDR3 is TGTGCCAGCAGCTTGCCGGGGGAGAAATGGGGCTACACCTTC. It yields the protein CASSLPGEKWGYTF.

This clone was seen a handful of times. The chain is built from TRBV19 and TRBJ1-2; a possible D gene is TRBD1 (5 bases). The CDR3 extends over 12 amino acids. V dropped 7 bases and J dropped 6 bases, with 12 bases sitting between them. CDR1 is LNHDA and CDR2 is SQIVND in the germline V gene (reference sequence). The CDR3 here is CASTGLLHGYTF. The CDR3 coding sequence is TGTGCCAGTACGGGACTTCTCCATGGCTACACCTTC.

The chain uses TRBV7-2 and TRBJ2-5; 14 bases align to TRBD2. The V segment lost 1 base and the J segment 0 bases; nucleotides outside the gene matches: 7. CDR1 SGHTA and CDR2 FQGNSA come from the germline V gene. There are 19 residues in the CDR3. CDR3 protein: CASSLGGRTSGRYQETQYF. The DNA for the CDR3 is TGTGCCAGCAGCTTAGGGGGGAGGACTAGCGGGAGGTACCAAGAGACCCAGTACTTC.

The chain carries TRBV2 and TRBJ2-7, with 10 bases identical to TRBD1. The CDR3 extends over 14 amino acids. The ends lost 7 bases at V and 3 bases at J; junction bases unmatched: 6. Germline V gene data show CDR1 as SNHLY and CDR2 as FYNNEI. Written as DNA, the CDR3 is TGTGCCAGCAAGGGACAGGGGACGAACTACGAGCAGTACTTC. This encodes CASKGQGTNYEQYF. Supplemented by reference TRBV2 and TRBJ2-7, the full variable domain reads EPEVTQTPSHQVTQMGQEVILRCVPISNHLYFYWYRQILGQKVEFLVSFYNNEISEKSEIFDDQFSVERPDGSNFTLKIRSTKLEDSAMYFCASKGQGTNYEQYFGPGTRLTVT.

The V gene is TRBV7-2, the J gene TRBJ1-1; a weak D match, TRBD1 (6 bases). The CDR3 extends over 15 amino acids. CDR1 SGHTA and CDR2 FQGNSA come from the germline V gene. V was trimmed by 4 bases and J by 2 bases, leaving 14 bases between them. The CDR3 protein is CASSWGQGPNTEAFF. DNA for the CDR3: TGTGCCAGCAGCTGGGGGCAGGGGCCCAACACTGAAGCTTTCTTT.

This clone has just a few counts. The chain combines TRBV5-6 with TRBJ1-2; 7 positions agree with TRBD1. From germline, CDR1 is SGHDT and CDR2 YYEEEE. There are 14 residues in the CDR3. J gave up 4 bases and V 3 bases, and 6 bases lay outside the gene matches. In DNA, the CDR3 is TGTGCCAGCAGCTCTATTGGACAGGTCTATGGCTACACCTTC. Its translation is CASSSIGQVYGYTF.

This clone appeared a few times. The V and J genes are TRBV5-6 and TRBJ2-1; 7 nucleotides agree with TRBD2. This CDR3 contains 14 residues. CDR1 and CDR2 from the germline V gene are SGHDT and YYEEEE. Trimming took 6 bases from V and 6 from J; bases not matched to a gene: 9. The CDR3 loop reads CASTLWGGSNEQFF. CDR3 nucleotides: TGTGCCAGCACTCTTTGGGGGGGTAGCAATGAGCAGTTCTTC.

The rearrangement uses TRBV15 and TRBJ2-1; 9 positions agree with TRBD2. The length of the CDR3 is 15 residues. Unmatched junction bases numbered 5, after V lost 1 base and J lost 7 bases. CDR1 is LNHNV and CDR2 is YYDKDF in the germline V gene (reference sequence). The chain's CDR3 is CATSRVRGGRNEQFF. CDR3 nucleotides: TGTGCCACCAGCAGAGTGCGGGGGGGCAGGAATGAGCAGTTCTTC.

The chain recombines TRBV19 with TRBJ1-4; TRBD1 is a possible D gene (6 bases). Deletions cut 3 bases from V and 0 bases from J, with 14 bases between. Germline V gene data show CDR1 as LNHDA and CDR2 as SQIVND (reference sequence). The CDR3 spans 17 residues. The chain's CDR3 is CASSIRGARATNEKLFF. The CDR3 nucleotides read TGTGCCAGTAGTATCAGGGGCGCCAGAGCAACTAATGAAAAACTGTTTTTT.

The rearrangement links TRBV11-2 to TRBJ2-3, with 8 bases lining up with TRBD2. The length of the CDR3 is 17 residues. V trimming: 4 bases; J trimming: 0 bases; junction bases outside the gene matches: 9. CDR1 is SGHAT and CDR2 is FQNNGV in the germline V gene. CDR3 region: CASSYPGLGASTDTQYF. The CDR3 coding sequence is TGTGCCAGCAGCTACCCGGGACTAGGGGCCAGCACAGATACGCAGTATTTT. Using reference TRBV11-2 and TRBJ2-3 for the parts outside the CDR3, the full variable domain is EAGVAQSPRYKIIEKRQSVAFWCNPISGHATLYWYQQILGQGPKLLIQFQNNGVVDDSQLPKDRFSAERLKGVDSTLKIQPAKLEDSAVYLCASSYPGLGASTDTQYFGPGTRLTVL.

A note on this clone: At one boundary the junction diverges from the germline segment, which might be a read error. The rearrangement links TRBV4-3 to TRBJ2-7; TRBD2 agrees at 13 bases. The CDR3 runs to 16 residues. In germline, CDR1 is LGHNA, CDR2 YSLEER. The CDR3 DNA is TGCACCAGCAGCCAAGTGGGGACTAGCGGGGTCTACGAGCAGTACTTC. This translates into CTSSQVGTSGVYEQYF.

The V gene is TRBV7-2, the J gene TRBJ2-3; D perhaps matches TRBD1 (5 bases). CDR1 and CDR2 (germline): SGHTA, FQGNSA. The germline V and J ends were trimmed by 2 bases and 6 bases, with 9 bases remaining between them. The CDR3 spans 13 residues. The CDR3 nucleotides are TGTGCCAGCAGCTTACAGGGCAGCGATACGCAGTATTTT. The encoded protein is CASSLQGSDTQYF.

V usage is TRBV7-8 and J usage is TRBJ2-7; weak D call: TRBD2 (5 bases). Germline-derived CDR1 and CDR2 are SGHVS and FQNEAQ. CDR3 size: 14 residues. Trimming stripped 3 bases from V and 3 bases from J, with 12 bases between. The CDR3 spells CASSFEGGLYEQYF. The CDR3 DNA reads as TGTGCCAGCAGCTTCGAGGGCGGGCTCTACGAGCAGTACTTC.

V and J are TRBV5-1 and TRBJ2-3, with 7 bases that match TRBD2. The junction had 7 bases not matched to a gene; V was cut back by 4 bases and J by 2 bases. The CDR3 extends over 15 amino acids. Per germline, CDR1 SGHRS and CDR2 YFSETQ. This CDR3 reads CASSPGGGNTDTQYF. CDR3 DNA sequence: TGCGCCAGCAGCCCGGGGGGAGGGAACACAGATACGCAGTATTTT.

The chain recombines TRBV7-9 with TRBJ1-2; D is unresolved. The CDR3 loop spans 13 amino acids. Germline CDR1 reads SEHNR; CDR2 reads FQNEAQ (reference sequence). Trimming took off 7 bases at V and 6 bases at J, with 15 bases between the two ends. CDR3 DNA: TGTGCCAGCATCCCCAGAGGGTTCGATGGCTACACCTTC. Amino acids: CASIPRGFDGYTF.

The chain carries TRBV28 and TRBJ2-5, with 10 bases that match TRBD1. The CDR3 is 16 residues long. The J segment lost 2 bases and the V segment lost 3 bases, leaving 6 bases of the junction unmatched. Per the germline V gene, CDR1 is MDHEN and CDR2 is SYDVKM. Here the CDR3 reads CASSFSGQGLQETQYF. The CDR3 DNA is TGTGCCAGCAGTTTCTCGGGACAGGGGTTACAAGAGACCCAGTACTTC. Together with reference TRBV28 and TRBJ2-5, the CDR3 gives the full variable domain: DVKVTQSSRYLVKRTGEKVFLECVQDMDHENMFWYRQDPGLGLRLIYFSYDVKMKEKGDIPEGYSVSREKKERFSLILESASTNQTSMYLCASSFSGQGLQETQYFGPGTRLLVL.

The V and J genes are TRBV6-5 and TRBJ2-1; D not certain. This CDR3 region has 15 residues. Germline V lookup: CDR1 MNHEY, CDR2 SVGAGI. V dropped 6 bases and J dropped 7 bases, with 19 bases sitting between them. CDR3 region: CASRPATTTLNEQFF. The CDR3 DNA reads TGTGCCAGCAGACCAGCCACTACCACTCTTAATGAGCAGTTCTTC.